This T cell receptor (beta chain) was sequenced during a study of T cells in Graves' hyperthyroidism and ophthalmopathy. The table lists this clonotype with many counts. CDR1 is MNHNS and CDR2 is SASEGT in the germline V gene. This CDR3 has 14 amino acids. Trimming removed 7 bases at V and 6 bases at J, with 18 bases between. Amplification yielded TCR beta CDR3 regions, with RNA transcripts as the source. First-round RT-PCR targeting the TCR CDR3 was performed with the HTBI primer set. TCRdb analysed the multiplex PCR reads with MiXCR anew, one entry per CDR3 protein. The sample records 550,000 to 700,000 distinct CDR3 sequences, about 43% being singletons.

The receptor comes from an adult woman with Graves' disease, either hyperthyroidism or ophthalmopathy (not recorded which). The sequenced sample consisted of peripheral blood or thyroid tissue (not recorded which). The chain is built from TRBV6-1 and TRBJ1-1; D call uncertain. The CDR3 spells CASTRKVEPSEAFF. CDR3 coding DNA: TGTGCCAGCACCCGAAAAGTGGAGCCCTCTGAAGCTTTCTTT.